Listed below are T cell receptor beta chains from one sample, sequenced in a study of regulatory T cells in long-lasting Graves disease. MiXCR was run by TCRdb on the multiplex PCR reads, yielding one entry per CDR3 protein. The data hold 400,000 to 500,000 distinct CDR3 sequences, with approximately 15% observed a single time. These data are also associated with another study on T cells in Graves' hyperthyroidism and ophthalmopathy.

Source: peripheral blood mononuclear cells (PBMCs), taken at new diagnosis, from a patient treated with antithyroid drugs. These receptors were collected from a woman aged 50 to 60 with Graves disease. CDR3s leave out the opening cysteine and the closing phenylalanine or tryptophan.

V: TRBV28
J: TRBJ1-5
CDR3: ASIEGKDYSNQPQH

V: TRBV28
J: TRBJ2-2
CDR3: ASKSRTANTGELF

V: TRBV10-1
J: TRBJ2-7
CDR3: ASRLRDRPPTPYEQY

V: TRBV5-1
J: TRBJ2-3
CDR3: ASSLVGGTSGASTDTQY

V: TRBV27
J: TRBJ2-5
CDR3: ASSYSYRRAQETQY

V: TRBV28
J: TRBJ2-5
CDR3: ASAIGEETQY

V: TRBV3-1
J: TRBJ2-7
CDR3: ASSQRTGGVSEQY

V: TRBV20-1
J: TRBJ2-4
CDR3: SARGASGRAEGNIQY

V: TRBV19
J: TRBJ1-2
CDR3: ASSGPGTGKFYGYT

V: TRBV28
J: TRBJ2-1
CDR3: ASIPTGTSVIEQF

V: TRBV19
J: TRBJ2-3
CDR3: ASSIVNPDTQY

V: TRBV7-3
J: TRBJ2-5
CDR3: ASSLVEGETQY

V: TRBV14
J: TRBJ2-3
CDR3: ASSQGGGRSTDTQY

V: TRBV11-3
J: TRBJ2-1
CDR3: ASRGQGFNEQF

V: TRBV28
J: TRBJ2-5
CDR3: ASSVSGQETQY

V: TRBV5-5
J: TRBJ2-6
CDR3: ASRPPGTAGANVLT

V: TRBV15
J: TRBJ2-7
CDR3: ATSRYRDNSYEQY

V: TRBV6-1
J: TRBJ1-6
CDR3: ASSNPLGTGNSPLH

V: TRBV6-1
J: TRBJ2-1
CDR3: ASSEGGGQGFLEQF

V: TRBV5-1
J: TRBJ2-7
CDR3: ASSLSVRTTLWYEQY

V: TRBV2
J: TRBJ2-3
CDR3: ASRPGLAGVFDTQY

V: TRBV2
J: TRBJ2-2
CDR3: ASSPRLAYTGELF

V: TRBV5-5
J: TRBJ2-7
CDR3: ASSLTSYPSYEQY

V: TRBV4-2
J: TRBJ2-7
CDR3: ASSQDWGNPYEQY

V: TRBV27
J: TRBJ1-4
CDR3: ASSMDRGQEKLF

V: TRBV2
J: TRBJ2-3
CDR3: ASSNRGLAGGKITDTQY

V: TRBV10-1
J: TRBJ2-1
CDR3: ASSEPSVGGQF

V: TRBV5-1
J: TRBJ2-1
CDR3: ASSQAVSSYNEQF

V: TRBV25-1
J: TRBJ2-3
CDR3: ASSDPYTQY

V: TRBV28
J: TRBJ2-4
CDR3: ASRLGGSYIQY

V: TRBV18
J: TRBJ2-5
CDR3: ASSPDRAETQY

V: TRBV27
J: TRBJ1-1
CDR3: ASSSWGVSAEAF

V: TRBV6-5
J: TRBJ1-6
CDR3: ASSSQGAASPLH

V: TRBV7-9
J: TRBJ1-1
CDR3: ASSFPGQEKPEAF

V: TRBV20-1
J: TRBJ2-7
CDR3: SARPVLVAGGPYEQY

V: TRBV10-2
J: TRBJ2-5
CDR3: ASNPTGPNQETQY

V: TRBV6-1
J: TRBJ2-1
CDR3: ASSEDVGRSYNEQF

V: TRBV6-1
J: TRBJ1-1
CDR3: ASGSQSLGTEAF

V: TRBV3-1
J: TRBJ2-1
CDR3: ASSHRDRAYNEQF

V: TRBV2
J: NA
CDR3: ASHANLAGETQY

V: TRBV2
J: TRBJ2-1
CDR3: ASSGTSGYNEQF

V: TRBV6-2/TRBV6-3
J: TRBJ2-3
CDR3: ASSAQVLAGAGTDTQY

V: TRBV30
J: TRBJ2-7
CDR3: AWSAPLAGRGEQY

V: TRBV6-1
J: TRBJ2-7
CDR3: ASGHSPYEQY

V: TRBV9
J: TRBJ2-1
CDR3: ASSVAGVWRRESYNEQF

V: TRBV7-6
J: TRBJ2-1
CDR3: ASSLGGQGPEQF

V: TRBV28
J: TRBJ2-1
CDR3: ASSYPRGQGAYNEQF

V: TRBV14
J: TRBJ2-1
CDR3: ASSQGSVDNEQF

V: TRBV18
J: TRBJ1-1
CDR3: ASSPEQGGTEAF

V: TRBV28
J: TRBJ2-7
CDR3: ASSLLGLEYEQY

V: TRBV18
J: TRBJ2-1
CDR3: ASSPATSGRYNEQF

V: TRBV9
J: TRBJ2-3
CDR3: ASSVAGTGGSDTQY

V: TRBV3-1
J: TRBJ2-5
CDR3: ASSQVLAIETQY

V: TRBV5-1
J: TRBJ2-7
CDR3: ASSLLQGSLSYEQY

V: TRBV5-1
J: TRBJ2-7
CDR3: ASSLWGDNEQY

V: TRBV5-5
J: TRBJ2-3
CDR3: ASGSGADTQY

V: TRBV28
J: TRBJ1-6
CDR3: ASRVTGLNSPLH

V: TRBV2
J: TRBJ1-2
CDR3: ASSPGQVQNYGYT

V: TRBV3-1
J: TRBJ2-3
CDR3: ASQRASGITDTQY

V: TRBV30
J: TRBJ2-1
CDR3: AWSVLGGLAGGNYNEQF